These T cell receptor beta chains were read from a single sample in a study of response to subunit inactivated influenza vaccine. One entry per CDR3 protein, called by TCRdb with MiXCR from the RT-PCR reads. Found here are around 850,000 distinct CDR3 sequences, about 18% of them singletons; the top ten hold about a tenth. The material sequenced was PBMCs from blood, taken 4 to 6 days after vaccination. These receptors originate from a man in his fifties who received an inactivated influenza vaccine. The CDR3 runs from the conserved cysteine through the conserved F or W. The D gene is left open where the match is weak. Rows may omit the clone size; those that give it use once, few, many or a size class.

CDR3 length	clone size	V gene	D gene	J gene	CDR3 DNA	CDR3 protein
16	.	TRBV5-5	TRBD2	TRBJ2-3	TGTGCCAGCAGCTTGGTACTAGCGTCGATTTTAGATACGCAGTATTTT	CASSLVLASILDTQYF
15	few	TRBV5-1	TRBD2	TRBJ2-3	TGCGCCAGCAGTGTCGGTAGCGGGGTAACAGATACGCAGTATTTT	CASSVGSGVTDTQYF
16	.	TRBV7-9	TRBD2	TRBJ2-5	TGTGCCAGCAGCGCTCTGACTAGCGGGGGACAAGAGACCCAGTACTTC	CASSALTSGGQETQYF
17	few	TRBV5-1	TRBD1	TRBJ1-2	TGCGCCAGCAGCTTGACCGGGACAGGGGGCGGTTACTATGGCTACACCTTC	CASSLTGTGGGYYGYTF
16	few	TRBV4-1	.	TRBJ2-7	TGCGCCAGCAGCCAAGTTGGGCGGACCCGAGACTACGAGCAGTACTTC	CASSQVGRTRDYEQYF
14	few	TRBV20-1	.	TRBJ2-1	TGCAGTGCTAGACGTCAGCGGGTGTACAATGAGCAGTTCTTC	CSARRQRVYNEQFF
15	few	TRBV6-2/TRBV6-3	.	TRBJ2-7	TGTGCCAGCAGATGGACACACCATATTACCTACGAGCAGTACTTC	CASRWTHHITYEQYF
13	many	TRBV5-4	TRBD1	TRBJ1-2	TGTGCCAGCAGCTCGGGACAGGGCTATGGCTACACCTTC	CASSSGQGYGYTF
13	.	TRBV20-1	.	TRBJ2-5	TGCAGACCCACCGACGGACCCCAAGAGACCCAGTACTTC	CRPTDGPQETQYF
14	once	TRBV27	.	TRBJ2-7	TGTGCCAGCAGTCTTAATCCCCATGTCGACGAGCAGTACTTC	CASSLNPHVDEQYF
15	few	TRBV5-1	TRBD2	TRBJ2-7	TGCGCCAGCAGCCCCGTGACTAGCGGGAGTGACGAGCAGTACTTC	CASSPVTSGSDEQYF
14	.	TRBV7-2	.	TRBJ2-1	TGTGCCAGCAGCTTAGGTTCGGTCTACAATGAGCAGTTCTTC	CASSLGSVYNEQFF
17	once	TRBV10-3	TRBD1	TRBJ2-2	TGTGCCATCAGTGCACGCACCGGGACAGCGAACACCGGGGAGCTGTTTTTT	CAISARTGTANTGELFF
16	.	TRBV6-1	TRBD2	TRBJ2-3	TGTGCCAGCAGCCCTCAGCGGGACCCCACTGGAGATACGCAGTATTTT	CASSPQRDPTGDTQYF
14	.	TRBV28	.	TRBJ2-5	TGTGCCAGCAGTTTAGGCAGCCCGCGGGGGACCCAGTACTTC	CASSLGSPRGTQYF
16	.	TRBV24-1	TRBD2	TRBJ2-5	TGTGCCACCAGTGACTCCGGGACTAGCGGACAAGAGACCCAGTACTTC	CATSDSGTSGQETQYF
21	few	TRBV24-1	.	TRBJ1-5	TGTGCCACCAGTGAGCCCACCTCAGTGTTGGGAGTTCGGGATAGCAATCAGCCCCAGCATTTT	CATSEPTSVLGVRDSNQPQHF
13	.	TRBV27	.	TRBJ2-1	TGTGCCAGCAGTCCACTGACTAGTTTGTGGGAGTTCTTC	CASSPLTSLWEFF
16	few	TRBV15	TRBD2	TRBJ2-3	TGTGCCACCAGCAGAAAACTAGCGGGGGGCACAGATACGCAGTATTTT	CATSRKLAGGTDTQYF
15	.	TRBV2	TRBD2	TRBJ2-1	TGTGCCAGCAGTACTAGCGGGGGGGCCTTTAATGAGCAGTTCTTC	CASSTSGGAFNEQFF
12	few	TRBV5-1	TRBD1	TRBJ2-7	TGCGCCAGCAGCTTGGAAACAGGGGTCCAGTACTTC	CASSLETGVQYF
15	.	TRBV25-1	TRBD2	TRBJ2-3	TGTGCCAGCAGTGCGGCGGGAGGAACCACAGATACGCAGTATTTT	CASSAAGGTTDTQYF
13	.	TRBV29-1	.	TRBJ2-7	TGCAGCGTTACAGGGCGTTTTTCCTACGAGCAGTACTTC	CSVTGRFSYEQYF
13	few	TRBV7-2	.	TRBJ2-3	TGTGCCAGCATGGTGGGATCCACAGATACGCAGTATTTT	CASMVGSTDTQYF
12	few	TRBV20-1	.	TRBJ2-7	TGCAGTGCCGAGTGGGGGGCCTACGAGCAGTACTTC	CSAEWGAYEQYF
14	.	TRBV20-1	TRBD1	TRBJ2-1	TGCAGTGCTGGGACAGGGGGGGCCCACAATGAGCAGTTCTTC	CSAGTGGAHNEQFF